One sample yielded the 2 T cell receptor beta chains listed below, sequenced in a study of response to subunit inactivated influenza vaccine (dated by TCRdb to about 2018). Libraries were made using RT-PCR. Sequencing instrument: Illumina HiSeq 2500. TCRdb reran the public reads through fastp at Q25 and MiXCR, keeping productive beta chains. Duplicate CDR3 protein sequences are folded into a single record with the most common DNA and genes. The sample table holds hundreds of thousands of distinct CDR3 sequences, of which roughly 12% were seen once. About 9.4% of the sample goes to the ten largest clones. The sample here was PBMCs from blood, taken on the day of vaccination. These receptors came from a man in his fifties or sixties who received an inactivated influenza vaccine. Donor details come from another sample of the same person, matched by shared clones.

There are many counts of this clonotype. The chain uses TRBV7-2 and TRBJ2-7; a possible D gene is TRBD1 (5 bases). The germline gives CDR1 SGHTA, CDR2 FQGNSA. The CDR3 is 15 residues long. V lost 1 base and J lost 2, with 12 bases in between. The CDR3 protein is CASSLGDWGAYEQYF. DNA of the CDR3: TGTGCCAGCAGCTTAGGAGATTGGGGCGCCTACGAGCAGTACTTC.

This clonotype was recorded a few times. The chain has TRBV6-2 or TRBV6-3 and TRBJ2-3, with a weak D call TRBD1 (5 bases). With 6 bases removed from V and 0 bases from J, the gap between germline ends came to 16 bases. This CDR3 is built from 16 residues. Germline V gene data show CDR1 as MNHEY and CDR2 as SVGEGT. The CDR3 coding sequence is TGTGCCAGCAGCCATCGGACGGACACCAGCACAGATACGCAGTATTTT. Translation: CASSHRTDTSTDTQYF.